A single sample gave rise to the 23 T cell receptor beta chains below, sequenced in a study of follicular helper T cells after annual influenza vaccination. Time point in this sample: 2014-2015 season, pre-vaccination. Clones were read by immunoSEQ multiplex PCR, and TCRdb kept only the in-frame ones, dropping some. The table includes over 25,000 clones, approximately 80% detected once. The sequencing used CXCR5+ CD38- circulating T follicular helper cells from blood, collected on the day of influenza vaccination. Subset of the sample: circulating Tfh, non-naive CD4+CXCR5+PD-1+ (ICOS+CD38+ or ICOS-CD38-). The source of these receptors is an adult who received the influenza vaccine.

This sequence joins TRBV15 and TRBJ2-1; 10 nucleotides agree with TRBD1. This CDR3 has 15 residues. Germline trimming cut 5 bases from V and 6 bases from J; bases unmatched to any gene: 7. The germline V gene has CDR1 LNHNV and CDR2 YYDKDF (reference sequence). The CDR3 protein is CATSGPGQGTNEQFF. The CDR3 DNA is TGTGCCACCAGCGGACCGGGACAGGGGACCAATGAGCAGTTCTTC.

This rearrangement joins TRBV11-2 to TRBJ2-7, with TRBD1 matching 9 bases. CDR3 length: 17 residues. Germline-derived CDR1 and CDR2 are SGHAT and FQNNGV. The ends lost 1 base at V and 4 bases at J; junction bases unmatched: 11. The DNA for the CDR3 is TGTGCCAGCAGCTTAGGTTCCGGCCGGACAGGGGTTTACGAGCAGTACTTC. The encoded protein is CASSLGSGRTGVYEQYF.

The chain employs TRBV7-9 and TRBJ2-5; 10 bases match TRBD1. The V and J ends lost 3 bases and 5 bases, in that order; junction bases with no gene match: 3. Germline V gene lookup returns CDR1 SEHNR and CDR2 FQNEAQ (reference sequence). CDR3 length equals 14 residues. CDR3 in amino acids: CASSFGQGEETQYF. The CDR3 DNA sequence: TGTGCCAGCAGCTTCGGACAGGGGGAGGAGACCCAGTACTTC.

The chain has TRBV7-2 and TRBJ1-5; a possible D gene is TRBD1 (6 bases). The V gene's germline CDR1 is SGHTA and CDR2 FQGNSA. This CDR3 contains 16 residues. V dropped 1 base and J dropped 5 bases, with 15 bases sitting between them. DNA of the CDR3: TGTGCCAGCAGCTTAGGTGCAGGGGTTGGCTATCAGCCCCAGCATTTT. Encoded protein: CASSLGAGVGYQPQHF.

Only one count was recorded for this clone. The chain recombines TRBV5-1 with TRBJ1-1; D possibly corresponds to TRBD1 (6 bases). This CDR3 comprises 14 residues. V lost 4 bases to trimming and J lost 5 bases, with 15 bases between them. Looked up from germline, CDR1 is SGHRS and CDR2 is YFSETQ. The CDR3 protein is CASSTQGYRTEAFF. The DNA for the CDR3 is TGCGCCAGCAGCACCCAGGGGTATAGGACTGAAGCTTTCTTT.

The chain combines TRBV28 with TRBJ1-5; D gene uncertain. Germline CDR1 reads MDHEN; CDR2 reads SYDVKM. Trimming pared 3 bases from V and 7 bases from J, leaving 10 bases between. CDR3 size: 13 residues. The CDR3 nucleotides are TGTGCCAGCAGTTTGGAGATAGAGCAGCCCCAGCATTTT. Encoded protein: CASSLEIEQPQHF.

This chain joins TRBV2 and TRBJ1-5, with D maybe TRBD1 (5 bases). This CDR3 contains 13 residues. The V and J ends lost 4 bases and 5 bases respectively, with 9 bases between them. Germline CDR1 SNHLY, CDR2 FYNNEI. The DNA of the CDR3 is TGTGCCAGCAGTGGGGGCACCCATCAGCCCCAGCATTTT. Amino acids: CASSGGTHQPQHF.

The count of this clone is one. V and J are TRBV25-1 and TRBJ1-6; the D gene is possibly TRBD1 (6 bases). V lost 3 bases to trimming and J lost 8 bases, with 17 bases between them. CDR3 length: 16 residues. The V gene's germline CDR1 is MGHDK and CDR2 SYGVNS. CDR3 sequence reads: CASSDYQGNSYSPLHF. CDR3 in DNA: TGTGCCAGCAGTGATTATCAGGGGAATTCTTATTCACCCCTCCACTTT.

This chain joins TRBV19 and TRBJ2-1; TRBD2 agrees at 13 bases. Germline loops: CDR1 LNHDA, CDR2 SQIVND (reference sequence). V was pared by 4 bases and J by 6 bases, with 6 bases of the junction left unmatched. The CDR3 is 16 residues long. DNA for the CDR3: TGTGCCAGTAGTAGCGGACTAGCGGGGGTTGGCAATGAGCAGTTCTTC. It specifies CASSSGLAGVGNEQFF.

The chain recombines TRBV5-4 with TRBJ2-5; 13 bases agree with TRBD2. This CDR3 region has 18 residues. Trimming cost V 5 bases and J 5 bases; bases outside gene matches: 15. Germline CDR1 and CDR2: SGHNT and YYREEE (reference sequence). The CDR3 DNA follows: TGTGCCAGCAGTCCCTACCCTCGACTAGCGGGAGGTGGGGAGACCCAGTACTTC. It translates to CASSPYPRLAGGGETQYF.

The rearrangement joins TRBV9 to TRBJ2-5; D is possibly TRBD1 (5 bases). The germline V gene encodes CDR1 SGDLS and CDR2 YYNGEE. The CDR3 spans 13 residues. V was cut by 3 bases and J by 9 bases, with 15 bases left in between. The DNA of the CDR3 is TGTGCCAGCAGCGGGGGCCTCCAAGGGGCCCAGTACTTC. It encodes CASSGGLQGAQYF.

The CDR3 DNA is TGTGCCAGCAGCTTAACAGGTGGGCCCACAGATACGCAGTATTTT. Its translation is CASSLTGGPTDTQYF. This chain links TRBV7-9 with TRBJ2-3; D may be TRBD1 (5 bases). This CDR3 spans 15 amino acids. Germline-derived CDR1 and CDR2 are SEHNR and FQNEAQ (reference sequence). Trimming shortened V by 2 bases and J by 2 bases, and 11 bases separated the two germline ends.

This clone showed up just once. This chain joins TRBV28 and TRBJ1-1; 8 positions match TRBD1. Germline CDR1 reads MDHEN; CDR2 reads SYDVKM. The CDR3 runs to 15 residues. After removal of 8 bases from V and 5 bases from J, the junction contained 13 bases not matched to a gene. For the CDR3, the DNA is TGTGCCAGCTATCCGGGGCAGGGGGCGTTGACTGAAGCTTTCTTT. Translation gives CASYPGQGALTEAFF.

The rearrangement joins TRBV5-1 to TRBJ1-5; 10 bases map to TRBD1. The CDR3 length is 15 residues. Trimming took 4 bases from V and 3 from J; bases not matched to a gene: 4. Germline assignment: CDR1 SGHRS and CDR2 YFSETQ. Here the CDR3 DNA reads TGCGCCAGCAGCCCAGGGACAGGGGACAATCAGCCCCAGCATTTT. Translation gives CASSPGTGDNQPQHF.

The V and J genes are TRBV2 and TRBJ2-1; D is unclear. CDR3 length: 13 residues. V shed 0 bases and J shed 6 bases, with 6 bases lying between them. Germline CDR1 reads SNHLY; CDR2 reads FYNNEI. The CDR3 DNA is TGTGCCAGCAGTGAAGCGCACTTCAATGAGCAGTTCTTC. Amino acid sequence: CASSEAHFNEQFF.

The count of this clone is one. The gene calls are TRBV11-2 and TRBJ2-7; 12 positions match TRBD2. V gave up 3 bases and J gave up 4 bases; unmatched junction bases: 4. Per the germline V gene, CDR1 is SGHAT and CDR2 is FQNNGV. This CDR3 is 15 amino acids long. The CDR3 sequence is CASSFTTSGGYEQYF. The CDR3 DNA sequence: TGTGCCAGCAGCTTCACTACTAGCGGGGGGTACGAGCAGTACTTC.

This clone has a single count. V usage is TRBV30 and J usage is TRBJ1-6, with TRBD1 matching 7 bases. Germline CDR1 is GTSNPN and CDR2 is SVGIG (reference sequence). With 5 bases clipped from V and 14 bases from J, the junction kept 15 bases outside the gene matches. CDR3 length equals 14 residues. Here the CDR3 DNA reads TGTGCCTGGCAACGGGACAGCCGCCGTTCGGCCCTCCACTTT. Its protein product is CAWQRDSRRSALHF.

The rearrangement joins TRBV29-1 to TRBJ2-5; 8 bases map to TRBD1. V lost 5 bases to trimming and J lost 2 bases; unmatched junction nucleotides: 7. CDR1 and CDR2 from the germline V gene are SQVTM and ANQGSEA. The CDR3 loop spans 14 amino acids. The CDR3 loop reads CSVLLTGVQETQYF. The DNA for the CDR3 is TGCAGCGTTCTATTGACAGGGGTTCAAGAGACCCAGTACTTC.

This chain joins TRBV6-5 and TRBJ1-4; D may be TRBD1 (5 bases). The CDR3 is made up of 15 amino acids. The V gene's germline CDR1 is MNHEY and CDR2 SVGAGI. Trimming removed 6 bases at V and 7 bases at J, with 18 bases between. CDR3 loop: CASSLDITMSEKLFF. The CDR3 DNA sequence: TGTGCCAGCAGCTTGGACATTACGATGTCTGAAAAACTGTTTTTT.

The table lists this clone with a few counts. The chain links TRBV6-1 to TRBJ1-3, with D perhaps TRBD1 (5 bases). V was cut by 8 bases and J by 0 bases, with 11 bases left in between. The CDR3 is 14 residues long. The germline gives CDR1 MNHNS, CDR2 SASEGT. CDR3 region: CASAFQGSGNTIYF. Written as DNA, the CDR3 is TGTGCCAGCGCCTTTCAGGGCTCTGGAAACACCATATATTTT.

The chain recombines TRBV14 with TRBJ2-3, with 16 bases fitting TRBD2. V was pared by 0 bases and J by 5 bases, with 8 bases of the junction left unmatched. CDR3 length: 19 amino acids. Germline V gene lookup returns CDR1 SGHDN and CDR2 FVKESK. The DNA of the CDR3 is TGTGCCAGCAGCCAAGACGGAAAGGGACTAGCGGGAGGGGAAGATACGCAGTATTTT. Translated, it gives CASSQDGKGLAGGEDTQYF. The whole variable domain, remainder taken from reference TRBV14 and TRBJ2-3, is EAGVTQFPSHSVIEKGQTVTLRCDPISGHDNLYWYRRVMGKEIKFLLHFVKESKQDESGMPNNRFLAERTGGTYSTLKVQPAELEDSGVYFCASSQDGKGLAGGEDTQYFGPGTRLTVL.

V is TRBV4-2 and J is TRBJ1-3, with TRBD1 as a possible D gene (6 bases). This CDR3 is 17 amino acids long. The ends were cut back, 0 bases at V and 0 bases at J, with 12 bases in the middle. Germline V CDR1 and CDR2: LGHNA, YNFKEQ. This chain's CDR3 is CASSQDQRGGSGNTIYF. The DNA for the CDR3 is TGTGCCAGCAGCCAAGATCAAAGAGGGGGCTCTGGAAACACCATATATTTT.

The chain has TRBV5-1 and TRBJ1-6; the D gene is possibly TRBD1 (5 bases). The CDR3 has 15 amino acids. The germline gives CDR1 SGHRS, CDR2 YFSETQ. With 2 bases removed from V and 9 bases from J, the gap between germline ends came to 15 bases. The DNA of the CDR3 is TGCGCCAGCAGCTTAAATGGACAATCAAGTTCACCCCTCCACTTT. Amino acid sequence: CASSLNGQSSSPLHF.